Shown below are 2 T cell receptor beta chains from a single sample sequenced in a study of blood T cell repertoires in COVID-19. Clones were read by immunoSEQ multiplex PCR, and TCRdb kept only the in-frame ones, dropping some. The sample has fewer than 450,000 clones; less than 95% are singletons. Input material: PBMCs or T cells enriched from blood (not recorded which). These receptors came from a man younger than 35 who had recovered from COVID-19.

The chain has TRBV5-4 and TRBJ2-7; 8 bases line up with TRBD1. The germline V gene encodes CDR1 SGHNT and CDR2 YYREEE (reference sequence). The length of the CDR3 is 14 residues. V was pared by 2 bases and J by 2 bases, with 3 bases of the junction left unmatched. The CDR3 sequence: CASSFGQGPYEQYF. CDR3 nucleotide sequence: TGTGCCAGCAGCTTTGGACAGGGACCCTACGAGCAGTACTTC.

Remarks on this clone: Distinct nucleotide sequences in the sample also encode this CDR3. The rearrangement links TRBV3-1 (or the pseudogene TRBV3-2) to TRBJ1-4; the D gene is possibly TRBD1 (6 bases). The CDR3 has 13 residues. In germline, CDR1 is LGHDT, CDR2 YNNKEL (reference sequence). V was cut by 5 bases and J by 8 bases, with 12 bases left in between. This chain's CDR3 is CASSSRGAEKLFF. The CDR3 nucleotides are TGTGCCAGCAGCTCCCGGGGGGCCGAAAAACTGTTTTTT.